In this sample, the clone carrying this T cell receptor beta chain turned up many times. The record originates from a study of regulatory T cells in long-lasting Graves disease. Specified time point: persistent/refractory GD, antithyroid drugs over 5 years with positive TRAb. RNA extracted from PBMCs served as the sequencing template. Both iRepertoire HTBI primers and Arm-PCR of CDR3 regions were used to build the TCR beta libraries. Via MiXCR, TCRdb re-called the multiplex PCR reads, giving one row per CDR3 protein. The table records hundreds of thousands of distinct CDR3 sequences, roughly a fifth of them present only once. The TCR originated in a female donor with Graves disease. The input for sequencing was peripheral blood mononuclear cells (PBMCs), taken when the disease was refractory, from a patient treated with antithyroid drugs.

Here the CDR3 reads CASSLKAAYGYTF. The CDR3 DNA sequence: TGTGCCAGCAGTTTAAAGGCAGCCTATGGCTACACCTTC. The V and J genes are TRBV28 and TRBJ1-2; D is undetermined. The CDR3 runs to 13 residues. V lost 2 bases and J 4 bases, leaving 8 bases between the germline ends. CDR1 and CDR2 (germline): MDHEN, SYDVKM.